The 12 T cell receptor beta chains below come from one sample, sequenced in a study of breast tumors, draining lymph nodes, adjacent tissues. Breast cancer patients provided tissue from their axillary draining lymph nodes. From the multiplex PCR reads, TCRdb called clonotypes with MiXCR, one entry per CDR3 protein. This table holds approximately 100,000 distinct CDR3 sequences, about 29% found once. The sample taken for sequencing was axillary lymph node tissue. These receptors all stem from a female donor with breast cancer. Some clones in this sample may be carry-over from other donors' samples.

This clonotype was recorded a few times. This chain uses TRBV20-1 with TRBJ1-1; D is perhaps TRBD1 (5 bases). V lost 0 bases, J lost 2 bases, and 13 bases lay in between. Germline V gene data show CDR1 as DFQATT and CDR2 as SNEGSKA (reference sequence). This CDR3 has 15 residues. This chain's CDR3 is CSARDPLTVNTEAFF. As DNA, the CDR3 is TGCAGTGCTAGAGACCCCCTGACAGTTAACACTGAAGCTTTCTTT.

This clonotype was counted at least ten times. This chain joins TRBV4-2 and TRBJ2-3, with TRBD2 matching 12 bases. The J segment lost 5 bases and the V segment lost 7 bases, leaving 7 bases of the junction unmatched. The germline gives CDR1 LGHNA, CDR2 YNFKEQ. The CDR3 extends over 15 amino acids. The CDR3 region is CASTRTSGIVDTQYF. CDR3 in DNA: TGTGCCAGCACCCGGACTAGCGGGATTGTAGATACGCAGTATTTT.

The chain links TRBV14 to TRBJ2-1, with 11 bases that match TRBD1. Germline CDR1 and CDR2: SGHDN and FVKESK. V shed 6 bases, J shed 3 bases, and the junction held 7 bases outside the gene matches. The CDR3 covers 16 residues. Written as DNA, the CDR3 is TGTGCCAGCAGGCGAGCCGGGACAGGGGGCTACAATGAGCAGTTCTTC. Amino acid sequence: CASRRAGTGGYNEQFF.

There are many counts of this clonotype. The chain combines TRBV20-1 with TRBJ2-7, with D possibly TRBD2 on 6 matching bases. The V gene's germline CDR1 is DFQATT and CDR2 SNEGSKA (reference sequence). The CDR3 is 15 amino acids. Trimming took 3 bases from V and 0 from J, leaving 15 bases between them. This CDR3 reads CSASDGGSSSYEQYF. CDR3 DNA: TGCAGTGCTAGCGATGGGGGGTCGAGCTCCTACGAGCAGTACTTC.

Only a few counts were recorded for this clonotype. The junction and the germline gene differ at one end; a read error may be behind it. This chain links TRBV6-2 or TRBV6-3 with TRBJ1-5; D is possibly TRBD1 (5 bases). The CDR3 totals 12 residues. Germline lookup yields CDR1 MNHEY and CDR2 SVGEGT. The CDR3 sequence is CASSHSGGTQHF. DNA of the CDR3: TGTGCCAGCAGTCACTCCGGGGGGACCCAGCATTTT.

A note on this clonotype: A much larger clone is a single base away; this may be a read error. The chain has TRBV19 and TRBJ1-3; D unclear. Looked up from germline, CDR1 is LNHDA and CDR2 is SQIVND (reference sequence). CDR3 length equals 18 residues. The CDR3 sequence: CASTLFGQGPSRGNTTYF. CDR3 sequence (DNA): TGTGCCAGTACCCTATTTGGCCAAGGCCCGTCGCGGGGAAACACCACATATTTT. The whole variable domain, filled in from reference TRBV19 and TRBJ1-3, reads DGGITQSPKYLFRKEGQNVTLSCEQNLNHDAMYWYRQDPGQGLRLIYYSQIVNDFQKGDIAEGYSVSREKKESFPLTVTSAQKNPTAFYLCASTLFGQGPSRGNTTYFGEGSWLTVV.

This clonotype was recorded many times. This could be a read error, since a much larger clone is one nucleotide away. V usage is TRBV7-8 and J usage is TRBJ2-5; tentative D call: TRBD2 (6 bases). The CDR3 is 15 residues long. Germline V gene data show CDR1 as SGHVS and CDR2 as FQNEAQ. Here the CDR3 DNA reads TGTGCCAGCAGCTTAATCCCGGGGGTATGGGAGACCCAGCACTTC. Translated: CASSLIPGVWETQHF. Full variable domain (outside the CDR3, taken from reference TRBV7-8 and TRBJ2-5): GAGVSQSPRYKVAKRGQDVALRCDPISGHVSLFWYQQALGQGPEFLTYFQNEAQLDKSGLPSDRFFAERPEGSVSTLKIQRTQQEDSAVYLCASSLIPGVWETQHFGPGTRLLVL.

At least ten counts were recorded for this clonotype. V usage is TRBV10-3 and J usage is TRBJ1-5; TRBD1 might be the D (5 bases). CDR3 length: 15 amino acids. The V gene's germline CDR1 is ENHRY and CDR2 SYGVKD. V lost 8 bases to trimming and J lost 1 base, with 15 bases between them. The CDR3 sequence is CAIAPAGGSNQPQHF. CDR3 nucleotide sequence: TGTGCCATCGCCCCTGCGGGGGGAAGCAATCAGCCCCAGCATTTT.

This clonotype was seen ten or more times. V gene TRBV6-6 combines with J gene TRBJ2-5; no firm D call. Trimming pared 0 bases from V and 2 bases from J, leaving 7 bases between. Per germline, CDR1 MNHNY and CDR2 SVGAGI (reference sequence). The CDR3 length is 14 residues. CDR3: CASSYSGQQETQYF. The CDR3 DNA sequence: TGTGCCAGCAGTTACTCCGGGCAGCAAGAGACCCAGTACTTC.

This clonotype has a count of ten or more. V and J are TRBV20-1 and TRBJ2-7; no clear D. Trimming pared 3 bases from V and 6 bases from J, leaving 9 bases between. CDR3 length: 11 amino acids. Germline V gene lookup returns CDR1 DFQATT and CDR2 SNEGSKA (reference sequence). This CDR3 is CSARNIAEQYF. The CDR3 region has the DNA TGCAGTGCTAGGAACATAGCCGAGCAGTACTTC.

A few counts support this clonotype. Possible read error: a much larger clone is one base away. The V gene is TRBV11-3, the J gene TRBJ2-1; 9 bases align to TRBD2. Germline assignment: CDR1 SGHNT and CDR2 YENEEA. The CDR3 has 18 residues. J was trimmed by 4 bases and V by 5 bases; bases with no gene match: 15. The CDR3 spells CASSPRTSAGLNYNEQFF. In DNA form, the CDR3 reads TGTGCCAGCAGCCCCAGGACTAGCGCGGGCCTCAATTACAATGAGCAGTTCTTC.

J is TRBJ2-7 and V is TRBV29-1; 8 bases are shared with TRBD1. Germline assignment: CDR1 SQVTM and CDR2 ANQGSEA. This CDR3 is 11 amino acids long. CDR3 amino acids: CTGGQGWEQYF. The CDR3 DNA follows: TGCACCGGAGGACAGGGATGGGAGCAGTACTTC.